This is a list of T cell receptor beta chains from one sample in a study of blood T cell repertoires in COVID-19. Generated by immunoSEQ multiplex PCR, the TCRdb table keeps only in-frame clones and is missing some. Of approximately 440,000 clones listed, roughly 87% are singletons. The sample consisted of PBMCs or T cells enriched from blood (not recorded which). The receptor source for this set is a man younger than 35 who had recovered from COVID-19. Each CDR3 is given with its conserved first and last residue. A D gene is named only where the DNA matches it firmly. Size is stated for part of the rows, as once, few or many counts, or as a class when the clone is expanded.

clone_size	j_call	d_call	v_call	cdr3_nt	cdr3_aa
-	TRBJ1-2	TRBD1	TRBV5-4	TGTGCCAGCAGCTACCCGGGACAGGAAAAACAATATGGCTACACCTTC	CASSYPGQEKQYGYTF
-	TRBJ2-1	TRBD2	TRBV5-1	TGCGCCAGCAGTCCGGGGACTAGCGGGAGTGAGCAGTTCTTC	CASSPGTSGSEQFF
-	TRBJ2-7	-	TRBV7-9	TGTGCCAGCAGCTCCCGGACTGATTTCTACGAGCAGTACTTC	CASSSRTDFYEQYF
-	TRBJ1-1	-	TRBV4-1	TGCGCCAGCAGCCAAGAGGCGGGGGTGACTGAAGCTTTCTTT	CASSQEAGVTEAFF
-	TRBJ1-6	TRBD1	TRBV27	TGTGCCAGCTCCCCGCAGGGGGGCGGTCGATCACCCCTCCACTTT	CASSPQGGGRSPLHF
-	TRBJ2-2	TRBD2	TRBV4-1	TGCGCCAGCAGCCAAGGCTGGGCTAGCGGGGGGGTAGACACCGGGGAGCTGTTTTTT	CASSQGWASGGVDTGELFF
-	TRBJ2-5	-	TRBV28	TGTGCCAGCAGTTCTCCACCAGGGGTCCAGTACTTC	CASSSPPGVQYF
-	TRBJ2-2	-	TRBV9	TGTGCCAGCAGCGCAAGGGGTGATGGACAGAGGGGCGGGGAGCTGTTTTTT	CASSARGDGQRGGELFF
-	TRBJ2-1	TRBD2	TRBV15	TGTGCCACCAGCGCCGGCGGGAGCTCCTACAATGAGCAGTTCTTC	CATSAGGSSYNEQFF
-	TRBJ2-2	TRBD1	TRBV5-1	TGCGCCAGCAGCTTCTCTCTGGACAGGCCGAACACCGGGGAGCTGTTTTTT	CASSFSLDRPNTGELFF
-	TRBJ1-2	-	TRBV6-5	TGTGCCAGCAGCCCGTTTGGGGGGTCGGACTATGGCTACACCTTC	CASSPFGGSDYGYTF
few	TRBJ2-7	TRBD1	TRBV5-4	TGTGCCAGCAGCTTACAGGGGGAGGAGTACTTC	CASSLQGEEYF
-	TRBJ1-2	-	TRBV7-9	TGTGCCAGCAGCTTAGATGGGCGTGTGGGCTACACCTTC	CASSLDGRVGYTF
-	TRBJ1-2	-	TRBV7-9	TGTGCCAGCAGCCAACCAGGCGAACCCCACTATGGCTACACCTTC	CASSQPGEPHYGYTF
-	TRBJ2-7	-	TRBV21-1	TGTGCCAGCAGCACGGAGACAGGGGGGGACGAGCAGTACTTC	CASSTETGGDEQYF
-	TRBJ2-7	-	TRBV28	TGTGCCAGCAGTTTCCTGCGACAGGCTGCCTACGAGCAGTACTTC	CASSFLRQAAYEQYF
-	TRBJ2-3	-	TRBV27	TGTGCCAGCAGTTTAGAGGGCAGGAGCACAGATACGCAGTATTTT	CASSLEGRSTDTQYF
-	TRBJ2-2	-	TRBV28	TGTGCCAGCAGCCCTATGGGAGGTTTAGGCGGGGAGCTGTTTTTT	CASSPMGGLGGELFF
-	TRBJ2-5	TRBD1	TRBV11-3	TGTGCCAGCAGCTTAGGCCGGGGACAGGGAGAGACCCAGTACTTC	CASSLGRGQGETQYF
-	TRBJ1-4	-	TRBV5-4	TGTGCCAGCAGCGTAGACAGAACACCGAATGAAAAACTGTTTTTT	CASSVDRTPNEKLFF
-	TRBJ1-2	-	TRBV4-1	TGCGCCAGCAGCCAACCGGGACACTCGAACTATGGCTACACCTTC	CASSQPGHSNYGYTF
-	TRBJ1-3	-	TRBV9	TGTGCCAGCAGCGTAGACGGGGGCTCTGGAAACACCATATATTTT	CASSVDGGSGNTIYF
once	TRBJ1-2	-	TRBV7-3	TGTGCCAGCAGCTTAACAGGGGGTGTTGGCTACACCTTC	CASSLTGGVGYTF
-	TRBJ1-5	-	TRBV13	TGTGCCAGCAGCTCAGCAGACGGGAATCAGCCCCAGCATTTT	CASSSADGNQPQHF
-	TRBJ1-3	-	TRBV3-1/TRBV3-2	TGTGCCAGCAGCCGGGCGAGGGTAAACTCTGGAAACACCATATATTTT	CASSRARVNSGNTIYF
-	TRBJ1-6	-	TRBV9	TGTGCCAGCAGCGTACTGGGCGGGGATAATTCACCCCTCCACTTT	CASSVLGGDNSPLHF
-	TRBJ1-1	-	TRBV6-1	TGTGCCAGCAGGGAAGGACGGGGCACTGAAGCTTTCTTT	CASREGRGTEAFF
-	TRBJ1-1	-	TRBV25-1	TGTGCCAGCAGTCTGACACTCAACACTGAAGCTTTCTTT	CASSLTLNTEAFF
-	TRBJ2-2	TRBD2	TRBV20-1	TGCAGTGCTAGTTTGACTAGCGGGAGCACCGGGGAGCTGTTTTTT	CSASLTSGSTGELFF
-	TRBJ2-1	TRBD2	TRBV27	TGTGCCAGCTCAGCTAGCGGGAGAACTTGGAACTACAATGAGCAGTTCTTC	CASSASGRTWNYNEQFF
-	TRBJ2-3	TRBD1	TRBV5-1	TGCGCCAGCAGCTTGGAGGGGGCTGGCACAGATACGCAGTATTTT	CASSLEGAGTDTQYF
-	TRBJ1-1	TRBD1	TRBV15	TGTGCCACCAGCAGAGGGATACAGGGGGCTGAAGCTTTCTTT	CATSRGIQGAEAFF
-	TRBJ1-1	-	TRBV5-1	TGCGCCAGCAGCTTACAGGGACTAAGCACTGAAGCTTTCTTT	CASSLQGLSTEAFF
-	TRBJ2-2	-	TRBV19	TGTGCCAGTAGTATTGAGACAGGCCAAGGGGAGCTGTTTTTT	CASSIETGQGELFF
-	TRBJ1-2	TRBD1	TRBV4-1	TGCGCCAGCAGCCAAGCGGACAGGGCCTATGGCTACACCTTC	CASSQADRAYGYTF
-	TRBJ1-1	-	TRBV28	TGTGCCAGCAGCAACCCGGTGACAGCTGAAGCTTTCTTT	CASSNPVTAEAFF
-	TRBJ1-1	-	TRBV5-5	TGTGCCAGCAGCTTGGTGTCCCAGGGGAGGGGAACTGAAGCTTTCTTT	CASSLVSQGRGTEAFF
-	TRBJ1-2	-	TRBV2	TGTGCCAATACCTGGGCCTATGGCTACACCTTC	CANTWAYGYTF
once	TRBJ2-5	-	TRBV28	TGTGCCAGCAGTTTACCAGGGGTTGGGGAAGAGACCCAGTACTTC	CASSLPGVGEETQYF
many	TRBJ2-7	TRBD2	TRBV11-2	TGTGCCAGCAGCTCCTGGGCTAGCGGGAGGGCCGACGAGCAGTACTTC	CASSSWASGRADEQYF
-	TRBJ1-1	-	TRBV18	TGTGCCAGCTCACCAGATTTCGGACAGAACACTGAAGCTTTCTTT	CASSPDFGQNTEAFF
-	TRBJ1-1	TRBD1	TRBV14	TGTGCCAGCAGCCAAGGTTGGGGGACAGTAAGGACTGAAGCTTTCTTT	CASSQGWGTVRTEAFF
-	TRBJ1-3	-	TRBV7-9	TGTGCCAGCAGCTTACCCAGGGCAACACCCAACACCATATATTTT	CASSLPRATPNTIYF
-	TRBJ1-5	-	TRBV20-1	TGCAGTGCTAGTCAGAACAATCAGCCCCAGCATTTT	CSASQNNQPQHF
-	TRBJ1-2	-	TRBV27	TGTGCCAGCAGTTTATCCGGGTATGGCTACACCTTC	CASSLSGYGYTF
-	TRBJ1-3	-	TRBV19	TGTGCCAGTCAGCTGGGAGGGGGTGGAAACACCATATATTTT	CASQLGGGGNTIYF
-	TRBJ1-3	-	TRBV5-1	TGCGCCAGCAGCCCCGGCGGGACGAGCTCTGGAAACACCATATATTTT	CASSPGGTSSGNTIYF
once	TRBJ1-2	-	TRBV6-1	TGTGCCAGCAGTGACGGAACCGGGACCTTC	CASSDGTGTF
few	TRBJ1-2	-	TRBV18	TGTGCCAGCTCACGGCTTAACTATGGCTACACCTTC	CASSRLNYGYTF
-	TRBJ1-2	-	TRBV15	TGTGCCACCAGCATCCCCGGGGGCTATGGCTACACCTTC	CATSIPGGYGYTF
-	TRBJ1-1	TRBD1	TRBV7-3	TGTGCCAGCAGCTTGGGGACAGGGGCTGAAGCTTTCTTT	CASSLGTGAEAFF